The entry below gives a single T cell receptor (beta chain) sequence along with its context. Profiling relied on immunoSEQ multiplex PCR, and the TCRdb table lists in-frame clones only, not all of them. The repertoire holds some 2,000,000 clones, with over 85% as singletons. Germline loops: CDR1 SGHRS, CDR2 YFSETQ. The CDR3 loop spans 15 amino acids. J lost 2 bases, V lost 0 bases, and 4 bases had no gene match. The data were taken from a study of shared clonotypes between healthy human individuals. Study-level background: The cohort comprised a couple of women and a few men. Their ages spanned 18 to 49 years.

The chain employs TRBV5-1 and TRBJ2-5; 7 nucleotides agree with TRBD2. The clonotype was recovered from a man younger than 35 in good health. Specimen: naive CD4+ T cells sorted from blood. Subset reported: CD45RA+ positively selected. The CDR3, as DNA: TGCGCCAGCAGCTTGGCGGGACTAACTCAAGAGACCCAGTACTTC. The encoded protein is CASSLAGLTQETQYF.